Listed here are 32 T cell receptor beta chains from one sample, sequenced in a study of human T cells and chemical hapten exposure. Using its own MiXCR run on the RACE reads, TCRdb lists one record per CDR3 protein. This sample has approximately 84,000 distinct CDR3 sequences, with roughly a tenth found just once. Stated time point: patch test 2, 6 weeks after DPC sensitization. Treatment noted: therapeutic diphenylcyclopropenone sensitization with weekly scalp DPC. The sequencing used whole blood, collected in connection with sensitization to the hapten diphenylcyclopropenone (DPC). Source of these receptors: a woman aged 25 to 39 with alopecia areata. Some clones in this sample may be carry-over from other donors' samples.

There are many counts of this clonotype. The V call is TRBV12-3 or TRBV12-4, the J call TRBJ1-3; D gene ambiguous. There are 13 residues in the CDR3. With 5 bases removed from V and 3 bases from J, the gap between germline ends came to 8 bases. In DNA, the CDR3 is TGTGCCAGCAGTAAGGGCGTTGGAAACACCATATATTTT. It specifies CASSKGVGNTIYF.

This chain links TRBV29-1 with TRBJ2-2, with 7 bases matching TRBD1. Germline V lookup: CDR1 SQVTM, CDR2 ANQGSEA. The junction had 2 bases not matched to a gene; V was cut back by 4 bases and J by 3 bases. The CDR3 sequence is 13 residues long. The CDR3 DNA sequence: TGCAGCGTTGTCCAGGGGGACACCGGGGAGCTGTTTTTT. Translated, it gives CSVVQGDTGELFF.

This clonotype was observed a few times. The J gene is TRBJ2-7, the V gene TRBV9; D might be TRBD1 (6 bases). V was trimmed by 0 bases and J by 2 bases, leaving 9 bases between them. The CDR3 covers 14 residues. CDR1 SGDLS and CDR2 YYNGEE come from the germline V gene. CDR3 amino acids: CASSVDQGPYEQYF. The CDR3 coding sequence is TGTGCCAGCAGCGTAGACCAGGGGCCCTACGAGCAGTACTTC.

The chain joins TRBV5-1 to TRBJ2-1, with TRBD2 identical over 12 bases. The CDR3 totals 15 residues. The germline CDR1 and CDR2 sequences are SGHRS and YFSETQ. Trimming removed 5 bases from V and 0 bases from J; junction bases left unmatched: 0. The CDR3 coding sequence is TGCGCCAGCAGACTAGCGGGAGGCTCCTACAATGAGCAGTTCTTC. As protein: CASRLAGGSYNEQFF.

V gene TRBV3-1 combines with J gene TRBJ1-5, with a tentative D call TRBD1 (5 bases). With 3 bases removed from V and 4 bases from J, the gap between germline ends came to 7 bases. Germline V lookup: CDR1 LGHDT, CDR2 YNNKEL (reference sequence). This CDR3 comprises 13 residues. The CDR3 loop reads CASSQGGNQPQHF. CDR3 DNA: TGTGCCAGCAGCCAGGGGGGAAATCAGCCCCAGCATTTT.

The chain links TRBV10-1 to TRBJ2-7, with D tentatively TRBD1 (5 bases). Germline loops: CDR1 WNHNN, CDR2 SYGVQD (reference sequence). Trimming removed 3 bases at V and 5 bases at J, with 14 bases between. The CDR3 sequence is 14 residues long. The CDR3 reads CASSEVRERHEQYF. The CDR3 DNA reads as TGCGCCAGCAGTGAAGTCAGGGAACGACACGAGCAGTACTTC.

V usage is TRBV20-1 and J usage is TRBJ2-1; 14 bases fit TRBD2. CDR3 length: 18 residues. Trimming removed 1 base from V and 1 base from J; junction bases left unmatched: 6. From germline, CDR1 is DFQATT and CDR2 SNEGSKA (reference sequence). The CDR3 nucleotides read TGCAGTGCTAGAGTGGGGACTAGCGGGAGAGGGTCCTACAATGAGCAGTTCTTC. Amino acid sequence: CSARVGTSGRGSYNEQFF.

This clonotype was observed at least ten times. V and J are TRBV12-3 or TRBV12-4 and TRBJ1-1; D remains unclear. Between the trimmed V and J ends, which lost 6 bases and 5 bases, there was a span of 10 bases. The CDR3 consists of 12 residues. The CDR3 DNA reads as TGTGCCAGCAGCCCTCGTATTACTGAAGCTTTCTTT. Translating it yields CASSPRITEAFF.

This clonotype was seen repeatedly, ten times or more. The gene calls are TRBV6-5 and TRBJ1-3, with D hard to call. CDR3 length equals 12 residues. V was clipped by 6 bases and J by 4 bases, with 7 bases between them. CDR1 is MNHEY and CDR2 is SVGAGI in the germline V gene. CDR3 loop: CASSYGGNTIYF. CDR3 nucleotide sequence: TGTGCCAGCAGCTACGGGGGAAACACCATATATTTT.

This rearrangement joins TRBV23-1 to TRBJ2-1, with TRBD2 matching over 15 bases. TRBV23-1 is treated as an ORF (open reading frame) with a function not yet certain. Trimming at V came to 3 bases and at J to 1 base, leaving 10 bases not matched to a gene. The CDR3 has 20 residues. CDR3 nucleotides: TGCGCCAGCAGTCACCCCCCGGGACTAGCGGGGGGATATTCCTACAATGAGCAGTTCTTC. Its protein is CASSHPPGLAGGYSYNEQFF.

This rearrangement joins TRBV27 to TRBJ2-1; 14 nucleotides agree with TRBD2. Germline V gives CDR1 MNHEY, CDR2 SMNVEV (reference sequence). This CDR3 region has 15 residues. V shed 3 bases and J 8 bases; nucleotides not matched to a gene: 3. For the CDR3, the DNA is TGTGCCAGCAGTTTCGGGACTAGCGGGGGTCATGAGCAGTTCTTC. Protein product: CASSFGTSGGHEQFF.

This chain joins TRBV28 and TRBJ1-1; TRBD1 matches 7 bases. V lost 6 bases and J lost 6; bases outside the gene matches: 13. Germline lookup yields CDR1 MDHEN and CDR2 SYDVKM. The CDR3 runs to 15 residues. The CDR3 coding sequence is TGTGCCAGCAGCCCCACTTACAGGGGAATCGCTGAAGCTTTCTTT. This translates into CASSPTYRGIAEAFF. Full variable domain (rest looked up from reference TRBV28 and TRBJ1-1): DVKVTQSSRYLVKRTGEKVFLECVQDMDHENMFWYRQDPGLGLRLIYFSYDVKMKEKGDIPEGYSVSREKKERFSLILESASTNQTSMYLCASSPTYRGIAEAFFGQGTRLTVV.

In its sample, this clonotype was seen many times. The rearrangement links TRBV7-8 to TRBJ1-6; TRBD1 matches 7 bases. Germline lookup yields CDR1 SGHVS and CDR2 FQNEAQ. This CDR3 has 15 amino acids. The J segment lost 3 bases and the V segment lost 2 bases, leaving 1 base of the junction unmatched. CDR3: CASSLRDSYNSPLHF. In DNA, the CDR3 is TGTGCCAGCAGCTTACGGGACAGCTATAATTCACCCCTCCACTTT.

This clonotype has more than one count but fewer than ten. V and J are TRBV29-1 and TRBJ2-1; no reliable D call. The germline V gene has CDR1 SQVTM and CDR2 ANQGSEA. This CDR3 is 13 amino acids long. V was cut by 7 bases and J by 2 bases, with 12 bases left in between. This chain's CDR3 is CSGSWGAYNEQFF. Here the CDR3 DNA reads TGCAGCGGGTCCTGGGGTGCCTACAATGAGCAGTTCTTC.

In this sample, this clonotype turned up many times. The chain carries TRBV10-3 and TRBJ2-2; D not resolved. The CDR3 extends over 15 amino acids. The germline gives CDR1 ENHRY, CDR2 SYGVKD. The V and J ends lost 2 bases and 7 bases respectively, with 14 bases between them. The CDR3 here is CAISEPLNKRGELFF. The CDR3 region has the DNA TGTGCCATCAGTGAGCCCCTCAATAAGCGCGGGGAGCTGTTTTTT.

This clonotype occurred many times. The chain is built from TRBV28 and TRBJ1-2; 9 bases are shared with TRBD1. V trimming: 11 bases; J trimming: 2 bases; junction bases outside the gene matches: 0. Germline loops: CDR1 MDHEN, CDR2 SYDVKM. The CDR3 is made up of 11 amino acids. The CDR3 DNA sequence: TGTGCCGGACAGGGGAACTATGGCTACACCTTC. Translating gives CAGQGNYGYTF.

The V and J genes are TRBV7-2 and TRBJ2-3; D possibly corresponds to TRBD2 (6 bases). Germline V lookup: CDR1 SGHTA, CDR2 FQGNSA. V dropped 5 bases and J dropped 0 bases, with 18 bases sitting between them. The CDR3 is made up of 17 amino acids. CDR3 coding DNA: TGTGCCAGCAGCCGAGCAGTTTTAGCGGCCAGCACAGATACGCAGTATTTT. Translating it yields CASSRAVLAASTDTQYF.

This clonotype was seen more than once but under ten times. The V and J genes are TRBV29-1 and TRBJ1-1; D remains unclear. V gave up 4 bases and J gave up 6 bases, with 12 bases separating them. CDR3 length equals 12 residues. Germline V gene lookup returns CDR1 SQVTM and CDR2 ANQGSEA. The CDR3 nucleotides read TGCAGCGTTGGCGGTTCGGCGGCTGAAGCTTTCTTT. Its translation: CSVGGSAAEAFF.

The table lists this clonotype with many counts. CDR3 protein: CASSFRTQETQYF. In DNA form, the CDR3 reads TGTGCCAGCAGCTTTAGAACCCAAGAGACCCAGTACTTC. J is TRBJ2-5 and V is TRBV7-7; D call uncertain. Germline lookup yields CDR1 SSHAT and CDR2 FNYEAQ (reference sequence). Between the trimmed V and J ends, which lost 3 bases and 1 base, there was a span of 6 bases. The CDR3 is 13 amino acids.

CDR3 sequence (DNA): TGCAGTGCCGCGGGACCGAGCCAAGAGACCCAGTACTTC. It is translated as CSAAGPSQETQYF. The chain couples TRBV20-1 to TRBJ2-5, with D possibly being TRBD2 (6 bases). V was clipped by 6 bases and J by 1 base, with 12 bases between them. Germline CDR1 is DFQATT and CDR2 is SNEGSKA (reference sequence). The CDR3 has 13 residues.

This clonotype has a handful of counts. The J gene is TRBJ2-7, the V gene TRBV28, with D possibly being TRBD2 (6 bases). The germline CDR1 and CDR2 sequences are MDHEN and SYDVKM. Trimming removed 6 bases at V and 2 bases at J, with 17 bases between. The CDR3 runs to 15 residues. In nucleotides, the CDR3 is TGTGCCAGCAGCCTCACCGGGACGGGAGCCTACGAGCAGTACTTC. Its translation: CASSLTGTGAYEQYF. The full variable domain, with the rest looked up from reference TRBV28 and TRBJ2-7, is DVKVTQSSRYLVKRTGEKVFLECVQDMDHENMFWYRQDPGLGLRLIYFSYDVKMKEKGDIPEGYSVSREKKERFSLILESASTNQTSMYLCASSLTGTGAYEQYFGPGTRLTVT.

The table lists this clonotype with a few counts. This sequence joins TRBV7-8 and TRBJ1-1; 7 bases fit TRBD1. The J segment lost 4 bases and the V segment lost 1 base, leaving 6 bases of the junction unmatched. Germline V CDR1 and CDR2: SGHVS, FQNEAQ. The CDR3 runs 15 residues. CDR3 sequence (DNA): TGTGCCAGCAGCTTAGGGAGACAGGGTGCCACTGAAGCTTTCTTT. Protein sequence: CASSLGRQGATEAFF.

This chain connects TRBV5-5 to TRBJ2-2; D might be TRBD1 (6 bases). V was clipped by 3 bases and J by 6 bases, with 15 bases between them. CDR1 is SGHKS, CDR2 YYEKEE, per germline (reference sequence). This CDR3 comprises 15 residues. The CDR3 sequence: CASSSSGQFPGELFF. The CDR3 DNA is TGTGCCAGCAGCTCCTCTGGACAGTTCCCCGGGGAGCTGTTTTTT.

This clonotype was observed a few times. V gene TRBV28 combines with J gene TRBJ1-2; D gene ambiguous. The germline CDR1 and CDR2 sequences are MDHEN and SYDVKM. The CDR3 spans 13 residues. V shed 7 bases and J shed 0 bases, with 9 bases lying between them. The CDR3 region is CASKSGANYGYTF. The CDR3 nucleotides are TGTGCCAGCAAGTCCGGAGCTAACTATGGCTACACCTTC.

This clonotype was seen repeatedly, ten times or more. The chain combines TRBV29-1 with TRBJ2-1; D tentatively reads TRBD1 or TRBD2 (5 bases each). Germline CDR1 SQVTM, CDR2 ANQGSEA. There are 15 residues in the CDR3. V dropped 2 bases and J dropped 0 bases, with 11 bases sitting between them. The CDR3 DNA is TGCAGCGTTGAATTACTTGGGGGCTCCTACAATGAGCAGTTCTTC. This codes for CSVELLGGSYNEQFF.

This clonotype was observed at least ten times. The chain recombines TRBV4-3 with TRBJ2-1, with D possibly being TRBD2 (7 bases). V lost 0 bases and J 9 bases, leaving 18 bases between the germline ends. The CDR3 consists of 16 residues. Germline V gene lookup returns CDR1 LGHNA and CDR2 YSLEER. The CDR3 nucleotides read TGCGCCAGCAGCCAAGAATGGGGGGGCTATAGGAGTGAGCAGTTCTTC. The encoded protein is CASSQEWGGYRSEQFF.

This chain connects TRBV28 to TRBJ2-3, with D tentatively TRBD1 (6 bases). V was trimmed by 8 bases and J by 3 bases, leaving 18 bases between them. Germline V lookup: CDR1 MDHEN, CDR2 SYDVKM. This CDR3 comprises 15 residues. The CDR3 coding sequence is TGTGCCAGCGGGACACAGGGAAGCTTTACAGATACGCAGTATTTT. Encoded protein: CASGTQGSFTDTQYF. The full variable domain, its missing parts supplied by reference TRBV28 and TRBJ2-3, is DVKVTQSSRYLVKRTGEKVFLECVQDMDHENMFWYRQDPGLGLRLIYFSYDVKMKEKGDIPEGYSVSREKKERFSLILESASTNQTSMYLCASGTQGSFTDTQYFGPGTRLTVL.

This clonotype was detected ten times or more. This CDR3 reads CASSPHGDSNQPQHF. The CDR3 DNA follows: TGTGCCAGTAGCCCACATGGGGATAGCAATCAGCCCCAGCATTTT. The chain combines TRBV19 with TRBJ1-5, with D unresolved. The CDR3 covers 15 residues. The V end lost 6 bases, the J end lost 0 bases, and 12 bases lay between the germline ends. Per the germline V gene, CDR1 is LNHDA and CDR2 is SQIVND (reference sequence).

Ten or more counts support this clonotype. J is TRBJ2-1 and V is TRBV6-6; 8 bases align to TRBD2. This CDR3 is built from 16 residues. Germline CDR1 reads MNHNY; CDR2 reads SVGAGI (reference sequence). V shed 5 bases and J 7 bases; nucleotides not matched to a gene: 13. The CDR3 sequence: CASSKNSPGGGNEQFF. The CDR3 DNA reads TGTGCCAGCAGTAAAAACTCCCCGGGAGGGGGAAATGAGCAGTTCTTC.

This clonotype appeared many times. This sequence joins TRBV19 and TRBJ1-4, with 8 nucleotides matching TRBD1. Germline CDR1 is LNHDA and CDR2 is SQIVND (reference sequence). This CDR3 is 17 amino acids long. The ends lost 0 bases at V and 7 bases at J; junction bases unmatched: 10. CDR3: CASSIDQGTGGSEKLFF. The CDR3 DNA sequence: TGTGCCAGTAGTATAGACCAAGGGACAGGAGGAAGTGAAAAACTGTTTTTT.

The table lists this clonotype with many counts. This chain uses TRBV29-1 with TRBJ1-1, with D unclear. The CDR3 sequence is 10 residues long. V was cut by 7 bases and J by 0 bases, with 3 bases left in between. Per germline, CDR1 SQVTM and CDR2 ANQGSEA. The CDR3 region has the DNA TGCAGCGCCATGAACACTGAAGCTTTCTTT. The encoded protein is CSAMNTEAFF.

This clonotype was seen at least ten times. The chain combines TRBV5-1 with TRBJ2-7; D is possibly TRBD2 (5 bases). Germline V CDR1 and CDR2: SGHRS, YFSETQ. The CDR3 covers 14 residues. V lost 1 base, J lost 7 bases, and 15 bases lay in between. The CDR3 coding sequence is TGCGCCAGCAGCTTGCTGCGAGGGTCGGCGGAGCAGTACTTC. It encodes CASSLLRGSAEQYF.